Each of the 8 T cell receptor beta chains below was sequenced from the same sample in a study of tumor-infiltrating lymphocytes in oesophageal squamous cell carcinoma. TCRdb processed the PCR reads anew with MiXCR; each CDR3 protein has one entry. The profile shows approximately 19,000 distinct CDR3 sequences, 50% of them singletons. The sample taken for sequencing was esophageal tumor tissue. Receptors originate from a male donor with esophageal squamous cell carcinoma.

This clonotype was counted once. This rearrangement joins TRBV7-4 to TRBJ1-2; TRBD1 matches 12 bases. Trimming at V came to 5 bases and at J to 3 bases, leaving 4 bases not matched to a gene. Per the germline V gene, CDR1 is SGHVT and CDR2 is SQSDAQ. The CDR3 runs 15 residues. Here the CDR3 DNA reads TGTGCCAGCAGCCACCGGGACAGGGGGCACTATGGCTACACCTTC. The encoded protein is CASSHRDRGHYGYTF.

This chain links TRBV7-4 with TRBJ2-4; D is undetermined. TRBJ2-3 explains the end of the DNA better; the J call may be wrong. Germline values: CDR1 SGHVT, CDR2 SQSDAQ. The CDR3 loop spans 13 amino acids. CDR3: CASSLDPSYEQYF. For the CDR3, the DNA is TGTGCCAGCAGCTTAGACCCCTCTTACGAGCAGTATTTT.

This CDR3 is CASSSKPGVEQYF. The CDR3 bases are TGTGCCAGCAGCTCTAAACCAGGGGTCGAGCAGTACTTC. The V and J genes are TRBV11-3 and TRBJ2-3; tentative D call: TRBD1 (6 bases). With the DNA end fitting TRBJ2-7 better, the J assignment may be wrong. The CDR3 runs 13 residues. Germline V CDR1 and CDR2: SGHNT, YENEEA.

The chain combines TRBV28 with TRBJ2-7; 10 positions agree with TRBD1. The tail of the sequence fits TRBJ1-2 better, so the J call may be wrong. The CDR3 runs to 14 residues. From germline, CDR1 is MDHEN and CDR2 SYDVKM. Written as DNA, the CDR3 is TGTGCCAGCAGCTCCGGACAGGGGGACTATGGCTACACCTTC. This gives the protein CASSSGQGDYGYTF.

This clonotype was recorded many times. The chain employs TRBV27 and TRBJ2-1; the match to TRBD1 covers 11 bases. The J segment lost 4 bases and the V segment lost 5 bases, leaving 4 bases of the junction unmatched. The germline gives CDR1 MNHEY, CDR2 SMNVEV (reference sequence). The CDR3 consists of 15 residues. CDR3 DNA: TGTGCCAGCAGTAGAGGGACAGGGGGGTACAATGAGCAGTTCTTC. It yields the protein CASSRGTGGYNEQFF.

V usage is TRBV5-4 and J usage is TRBJ1-1; 9 nucleotides line up with TRBD2. The J call may not be correct, given that the DNA end is closer to TRBJ2-2. The germline CDR1 and CDR2 sequences are SGHNT and YYREEE (reference sequence). The CDR3 loop spans 15 amino acids. CDR3 loop: CASSPQREVGGELFF. In nucleotides, the CDR3 is TGTGCCAGCAGCCCCCAGCGGGAGGTTGGCGGGGAGCTGTTTTTT.

This clonotype was counted at least ten times. J is TRBJ2-7 and V is TRBV5-6; either TRBD1 or TRBD2 may fit D (5 bases each). Germline V gene data show CDR1 as SGHDT and CDR2 as YYEEEE. This CDR3 region has 16 residues. V dropped 0 bases and J dropped 4 bases, with 17 bases sitting between them. CDR3 DNA: TGTGCCAGCAGCTTGGGACCGGGACGTTTCCTTTACGAGCAGTACTTC. It translates to CASSLGPGRFLYEQYF.

V is TRBV7-9 and J is TRBJ2-7; 10 bases line up with TRBD1. The J call may be faulty, since TRBJ2-1 better matches the DNA end. Germline CDR1 is SEHNR and CDR2 is FQNEAQ (reference sequence). The CDR3 is 15 residues long. DNA for the CDR3: TGTGCCAGCTCCTCCCGGGACAGGGGACGGGGTGAGCAGTTCTTC. Encoded protein: CASSSRDRGRGEQFF.